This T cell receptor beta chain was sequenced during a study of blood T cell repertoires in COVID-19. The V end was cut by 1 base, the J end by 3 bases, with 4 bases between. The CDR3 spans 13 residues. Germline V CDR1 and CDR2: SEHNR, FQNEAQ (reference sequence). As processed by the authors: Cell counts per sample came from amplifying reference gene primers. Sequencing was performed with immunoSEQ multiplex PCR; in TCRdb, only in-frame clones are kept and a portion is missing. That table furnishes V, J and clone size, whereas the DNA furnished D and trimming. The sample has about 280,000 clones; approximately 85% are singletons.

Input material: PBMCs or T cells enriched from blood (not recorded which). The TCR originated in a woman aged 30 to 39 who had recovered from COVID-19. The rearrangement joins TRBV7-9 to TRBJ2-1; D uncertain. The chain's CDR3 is CASSLELYNEQFF. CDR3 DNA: TGTGCCAGCAGCTTAGAGCTCTACAATGAGCAGTTCTTC.